These 24 T cell receptor beta chains originate from one sample sequenced in a study of blood T cells in healthy people across ages. The use of a sample-barcoded 5' primer and a J-beta primer mix characterized a second PCR of about 7 to 12 cycles. TCRdb reprocessed the 5' RACE reads with MiXCR, giving one entry per CDR3 protein. The top ten clones hold more than 2% of a sample with about 1.8 million distinct CDR3 sequences, roughly 49% of them seen once. Material for sequencing was blood. The source of these receptors is a middle-aged woman in good health.

The CDR3 here is CSALPPGGKGIQYF. The DNA of the CDR3 is TGCAGTGCTTTGCCACCAGGGGGCAAGGGCATTCAGTACTTC. The genes are TRBV20-1 and TRBJ2-4, with TRBD1 identical over 8 bases. This CDR3 contains 14 residues. Germline CDR1 and CDR2: DFQATT and SNEGSKA (reference sequence). Trimming took 5 bases from V and 9 from J; bases not matched to a gene: 12.

The genes are TRBV7-9 and TRBJ2-5; TRBD2 aligns across 11 bases. This CDR3 contains 15 residues. J lost 1 base, V lost 7 bases, and 5 bases had no gene match. The germline V gene has CDR1 SEHNR and CDR2 FQNEAQ (reference sequence). In DNA, the CDR3 is TGTGCCAGCACCGAGACTAGCGGGGCCCAAGAGACCCAGTACTTC. This codes for CASTETSGAQETQYF.

CDR3 loop: CSGRGTRDRETQYF. CDR3 sequence (DNA): TGCAGCGGGAGGGGGACACGCGACCGAGAGACCCAGTACTTC. This rearrangement joins TRBV29-1 to TRBJ2-5; D may match TRBD1 or TRBD2 (6 bases each). The germline V gene encodes CDR1 SQVTM and CDR2 ANQGSEA. V lost 7 bases to trimming and J lost 4 bases, with 19 bases between them. The CDR3 consists of 14 residues.

This clonotype was seen at least ten times. The genes are TRBV29-1 and TRBJ2-5; TRBD2 agrees at 9 bases. Looked up from germline, CDR1 is SQVTM and CDR2 is ANQGSEA. Trimming cost V 2 bases and J 2 bases; bases outside gene matches: 6. The CDR3 totals 15 residues. CDR3 bases: TGCAGCGTTGAATTAGCGGGGGCCTCACAAGAGACCCAGTACTTC. It is translated as CSVELAGASQETQYF. Full variable domain (missing parts from reference TRBV29-1 and TRBJ2-5): SAVISQKPSRDICQRGTSLTIQCQVDSQVTMMFWYRQQPGQSLTLIATANQGSEATYESGFVIDKFPISRPNLTFSTLTVSNMSPEDSSIYLCSVELAGASQETQYFGPGTRLLVL.

This chain connects TRBV12-3 or TRBV12-4 to TRBJ2-7; perhaps D is TRBD1 or TRBD2 (6 bases each). This CDR3 region has 15 residues. The V end lost 3 bases, the J end lost 3 bases, and 15 bases lay between the germline ends. The CDR3 nucleotides are TGTGCCAGCAGTTTGGTAGGGGGGACGATCTACGAGCAGTACTTC. It translates to CASSLVGGTIYEQYF.

A few counts support this clonotype. The chain carries TRBV6-6 and TRBJ2-5, with a tentative D call TRBD2 (7 bases). CDR3 length: 16 amino acids. The ends were cut back, 6 bases at V and 1 base at J, with 18 bases in the middle. Germline lookup yields CDR1 MNHNY and CDR2 SVGAGI (reference sequence). The CDR3 protein is CASSQARGGLQETQYF. In nucleotides, the CDR3 is TGTGCCAGCAGCCAGGCTCGCGGGGGCCTCCAAGAGACCCAGTACTTC.

Concerning this clonotype: Compared with germline, one end of the junction differs, possibly owing to a read error. V gene TRBV27 combines with J gene TRBJ1-4, with 10 bases that match TRBD1. The CDR3 covers 14 residues. Germline assignment: CDR1 MNHEY and CDR2 SMNVEV (reference sequence). CDR3 coding DNA: TGTACCAGCAGTTCCGGACAGGGGGATGAAAAACTGTTTTTT. This sequence encodes CTSSSGQGDEKLFF.

In the case of this clonotype: At one end, the junction sequence differs from germline, possibly due to a read error. The chain couples TRBV7-9 to TRBJ2-4, with D maybe TRBD1 (6 bases). Germline V gene sequence: CDR1 SEHNR, CDR2 FQNEAQ (reference sequence). The CDR3 is made up of 19 amino acids. CDR3 nucleotides: TGTGCCAGCTCGGGGACCGGGACATCTTTTGACATAGCCAAAGACATTCAGTACTTC. Residues: CASSGTGTSFDIAKDIQYF.

The chain is built from TRBV6-5 and TRBJ2-5; 12 nucleotides align to TRBD2. Germline loops: CDR1 MNHEY, CDR2 SVGAGI. This CDR3 has 12 amino acids. V dropped 7 bases and J dropped 13; count of bases not matched to a gene: 7. The CDR3 protein is CASTSGGARAYF. DNA of the CDR3: TGTGCCAGCACTAGCGGGGGGGCTAGAGCGTACTTC.

Concerning this clonotype: At one end, the junction sequence differs from germline, possibly due to a read error. This chain connects TRBV27 to TRBJ2-1; 7 positions match TRBD1. Germline V lookup: CDR1 MNHEY, CDR2 SMNVEV (reference sequence). The CDR3 has 15 amino acids. CDR3 coding DNA: TGTGCCAGCACCCCCTGGGGACAGATTGACAATGGGCAGTTCTTC. It yields the protein CASTPWGQIDNGQFF.

This clonotype showed up just a few times. J is TRBJ2-7 and V is TRBV10-3, with 8 bases fitting TRBD1. The CDR3 sequence is 13 residues long. Germline trimming cut 9 bases from V and 3 bases from J; bases unmatched to any gene: 7. The germline V gene encodes CDR1 ENHRY and CDR2 SYGVKD. CDR3 DNA sequence: TGTGCCATTGGGACAGGTAATAACTACGAGCAGTACTTC. Its protein is CAIGTGNNYEQYF.

CDR3 sequence reads: CSVSTANTQYF. In DNA form, the CDR3 reads TGCAGCGTATCGACTGCTAATACGCAGTATTTT. The chain employs TRBV29-1 and TRBJ2-3; D ambiguous. The CDR3 extends over 11 amino acids. The germline V and J ends were trimmed by 6 bases and 7 bases, with 11 bases remaining between them. CDR1 and CDR2 from the germline V gene are SQVTM and ANQGSEA.

This chain joins TRBV20-1 and TRBJ2-6, with D possibly TRBD2 on 6 matching bases. The CDR3 covers 19 residues. V lost 6 bases and J 1 base, leaving 25 bases between the germline ends. Per the germline V gene, CDR1 is DFQATT and CDR2 is SNEGSKA (reference sequence). The CDR3, as DNA: TGCAGTGCCCCGCCCTCTCTCGGGGCGGGGTCATCTGGGGCCAACGTCCTGACTTTC. This translates into CSAPPSLGAGSSGANVLTF.

This clonotype was observed a few times. V and J are TRBV27 and TRBJ2-5; D remains ambiguous. The J call may be in error: the DNA end matches TRBJ2-7 better. CDR1 and CDR2 from the germline V gene are MNHEY and SMNVEV (reference sequence). The CDR3 length is 14 residues. The CDR3 DNA reads TGTGCCAGCAGTCTAAGTGGGCTCACATACGAGCAGTACTTC. Protein: CASSLSGLTYEQYF.

The V and J genes are TRBV29-1 and TRBJ2-7; 7 bases agree with TRBD1. Trimming removed 4 bases from V and 4 bases from J; junction bases left unmatched: 7. Looked up from germline, CDR1 is SQVTM and CDR2 is ANQGSEA. This CDR3 region has 13 residues. Here the CDR3 DNA reads TGCAGCGTTGTGACCGAGACAGGGTACGAGCAGTACTTC. Its translation: CSVVTETGYEQYF.

The chain carries TRBV14 and TRBJ2-7, with 10 bases identical to TRBD1. The germline V gene encodes CDR1 SGHDN and CDR2 FVKESK. V dropped 4 bases and J dropped 3; count of bases not matched to a gene: 6. The CDR3 loop spans 15 amino acids. The CDR3 protein is CASSPGTGVRYEQYF. In DNA, the CDR3 is TGTGCCAGCAGCCCAGGGACAGGGGTGCGCTACGAGCAGTACTTC.

The V and J genes are TRBV20-1 and TRBJ2-5, with D tentatively TRBD1 or TRBD2 (5 bases each). Germline CDR1 and CDR2: DFQATT and SNEGSKA (reference sequence). Trimming stripped 5 bases from V and 2 bases from J, with 9 bases between. The CDR3 covers 12 residues. This CDR3 is CSAGGTQETQYF. CDR3 bases: TGCAGTGCTGGGGGTACGCAAGAGACCCAGTACTTC.

This sequence joins TRBV11-1 and TRBJ2-4, with 7 bases that match TRBD1. Gene TRBJ2-5 matches the end of the DNA better, so the J call may be wrong. The CDR3 consists of 13 residues. Germline CDR1 reads SGHAT; CDR2 reads FQDESV (reference sequence). The CDR3, as DNA: TGTGCCAGCAGCACCTCGACAGGGGAGACCCAGTACTTC. Translating it yields CASSTSTGETQYF.

The V call is TRBV28, the J call TRBJ2-5; D may match TRBD1 or TRBD2 (5 bases each). CDR3 length: 17 residues. Per the germline V gene, CDR1 is MDHEN and CDR2 is SYDVKM. Between the trimmed V and J ends, which lost 7 bases and 2 bases, there was a span of 23 bases. The CDR3 DNA follows: TGTGCCAGCAAAGAATTGATCGGGGCGTTGGGGCAAGAGACCCAGTACTTC. The encoded protein is CASKELIGALGQETQYF. The whole variable domain, filled in from reference TRBV28 and TRBJ2-5, reads DVKVTQSSRYLVKRTGEKVFLECVQDMDHENMFWYRQDPGLGLRLIYFSYDVKMKEKGDIPEGYSVSREKKERFSLILESASTNQTSMYLCASKELIGALGQETQYFGPGTRLLVL.

The chain joins TRBV10-3 to TRBJ2-3, with a tentative D call TRBD1 (6 bases). The CDR3 runs to 15 residues. Trimming removed 2 bases from V and 3 bases from J, with 12 bases in between. Germline V gives CDR1 ENHRY, CDR2 SYGVKD. The CDR3: CAISEQGFGTDTQYF. In DNA form, the CDR3 reads TGTGCCATCAGTGAGCAGGGGTTTGGAACAGATACGCAGTATTTT.

This clonotype was recorded once. The chain has TRBV12-3 or TRBV12-4 and TRBJ1-1; D not resolved. V was cut by 3 bases and J by 0 bases, with 8 bases left in between. The CDR3 has 14 residues. The CDR3 loop reads CASSFGSVNTEAFF. As DNA, the CDR3 is TGTGCCAGCAGTTTTGGGTCGGTGAACACTGAAGCTTTCTTT.

The chain joins TRBV2 to TRBJ1-2; tentative D call: TRBD1 (6 bases). V was shortened by 6 bases and J by 0 bases, with 23 bases between the two germline ends. The CDR3 spans 18 residues. CDR1 and CDR2 from the germline V gene are SNHLY and FYNNEI. Written as DNA, the CDR3 is TGTGCCAGCAGACAAGTTAGTGGACAGAGTCGAACTAACTATGGCTACACCTTC. This codes for CASRQVSGQSRTNYGYTF.

The V and J genes are TRBV28 and TRBJ1-2; 8 nucleotides align to TRBD1. CDR1 MDHEN and CDR2 SYDVKM come from the germline V gene. V shed 6 bases, J shed 10 bases, and the junction held 4 bases outside the gene matches. This CDR3 region has 11 residues. The CDR3 reads CASRDRESYTF. CDR3 DNA: TGTGCCAGCAGGGACAGGGAATCCTACACCTTC.

Only one count was recorded for this clonotype. This may be a read error: a much more frequent sequence differs by one nucleotide. CDR3 in DNA: TGTGCCATCAGTGAACAGAACTATGGCTACACCTTC. It is translated as CAISEQNYGYTF. The chain joins TRBV10-3 to TRBJ1-2, with D unresolved. Per the germline V gene, CDR1 is ENHRY and CDR2 is SYGVKD. Between the trimmed V and J ends, which lost 3 bases and 2 bases, there was a span of 4 bases. The CDR3 spans 12 residues.